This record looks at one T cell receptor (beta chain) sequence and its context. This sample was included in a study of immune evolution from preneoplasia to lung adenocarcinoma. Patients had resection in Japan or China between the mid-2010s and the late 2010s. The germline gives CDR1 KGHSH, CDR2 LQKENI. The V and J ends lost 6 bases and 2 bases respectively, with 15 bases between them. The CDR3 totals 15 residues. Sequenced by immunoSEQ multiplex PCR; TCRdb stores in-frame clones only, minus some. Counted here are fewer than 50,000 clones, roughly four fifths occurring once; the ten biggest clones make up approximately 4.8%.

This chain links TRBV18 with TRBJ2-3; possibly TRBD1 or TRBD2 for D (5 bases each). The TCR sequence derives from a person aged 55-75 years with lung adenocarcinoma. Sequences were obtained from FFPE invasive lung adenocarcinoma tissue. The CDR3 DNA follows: TGTGCCAGCTCTCTAAGGGGAGCTTACACAGATACGCAGTATTTT. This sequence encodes CASSLRGAYTDTQYF.